This T cell receptor (beta chain) was recorded in a study of regulatory and conventional T cells in RAG deficiency. Study findings and constraints: Omenn syndrome and CID/AS patients had roughly 100-fold fewer unique Treg TCR beta sequences, versus roughly 9.6-fold elsewhere. Omenn CD25-high CD127-low cells may be activated cells, not true Tregs. Shannon entropy fell and Simpson indices rose in RAG-deficient patients.

Some clones are missing from TCRdb's copy, which holds only in-frame ones; the method was immunoSEQ multiplex PCR. Of 34,000 or so clones in the sample, about 78% were seen once. This CDR3 contains 12 residues. Germline loops: CDR1 SNHLY, CDR2 FYNNEI. The V and J ends lost 9 bases and 0 bases, in that order; junction bases with no gene match: 1. With respect to this clone: Its antigen is undetermined.

Blood CD4+ CD25-low CD127-high conventional T cells supplied the genomic DNA template. These data are also associated with another study on regulatory T cells. That report adds: The primer mix had 52 TRBV and 13 TRBJ primers. Patient repertoires had restricted TRB V-J pairs and skewed V and J usage, most in Tregs.

The sample consisted of CD4+ effector T cells sorted from blood. This TCR derives from a human donor in good health. The chain carries TRBV2 and TRBJ2-5; 7 nucleotides agree with TRBD2. CDR3 in amino acids: CASGRDQETQYF. The CDR3, as DNA: TGTGCCAGTGGGAGGGACCAAGAGACCCAGTACTTC.